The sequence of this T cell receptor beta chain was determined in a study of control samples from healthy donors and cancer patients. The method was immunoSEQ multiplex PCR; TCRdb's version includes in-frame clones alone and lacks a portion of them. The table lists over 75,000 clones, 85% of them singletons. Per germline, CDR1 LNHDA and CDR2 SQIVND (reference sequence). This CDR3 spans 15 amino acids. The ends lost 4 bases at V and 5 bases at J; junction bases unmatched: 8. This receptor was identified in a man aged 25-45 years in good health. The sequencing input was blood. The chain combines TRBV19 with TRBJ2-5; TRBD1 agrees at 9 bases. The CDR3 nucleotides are TGTGCCAGTAGTAAAGGGACAGGGATTAGGGAGACCCAGTACTTC. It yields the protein CASSKGTGIRETQYF.